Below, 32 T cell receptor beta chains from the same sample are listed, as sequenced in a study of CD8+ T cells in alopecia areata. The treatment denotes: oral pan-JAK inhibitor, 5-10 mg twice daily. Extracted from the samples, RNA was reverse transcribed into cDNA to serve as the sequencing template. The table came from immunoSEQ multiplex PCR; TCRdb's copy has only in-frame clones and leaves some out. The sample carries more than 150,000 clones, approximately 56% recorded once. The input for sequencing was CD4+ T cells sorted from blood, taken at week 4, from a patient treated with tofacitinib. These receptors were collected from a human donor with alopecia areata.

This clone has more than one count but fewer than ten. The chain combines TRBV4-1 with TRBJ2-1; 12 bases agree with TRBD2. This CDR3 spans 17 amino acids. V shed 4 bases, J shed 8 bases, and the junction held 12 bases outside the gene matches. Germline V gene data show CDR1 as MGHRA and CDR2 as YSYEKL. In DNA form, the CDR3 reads TGCGCCAGCAGCCCGAGGGCTAGCGGGGGGGCTGAATATGAGCAGTTCTTC. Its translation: CASSPRASGGAEYEQFF.

DNA for the CDR3: TGTGCCACCAGCAGAGGAGGGTACGGGGACCAAGAGACCCAGTACTTC. This encodes CATSRGGYGDQETQYF. The chain combines TRBV15 with TRBJ2-5, with D possibly matching TRBD2 (5 bases). The length of the CDR3 is 16 residues. CDR1 is LNHNV and CDR2 is YYDKDF in the germline V gene (reference sequence). With 1 base removed from V and 0 bases from J, the gap between germline ends came to 12 bases. Complete variable domain (other parts from reference TRBV15 and TRBJ2-5): DAMVIQNPRYQVTQFGKPVTLSCSQTLNHNVMYWYQQKSSQAPKLLFHYYDKDFNNEADTPDNFQSRRPNTSFCFLDIRSPGLGDTAMYLCATSRGGYGDQETQYFGPGTRLLVL.

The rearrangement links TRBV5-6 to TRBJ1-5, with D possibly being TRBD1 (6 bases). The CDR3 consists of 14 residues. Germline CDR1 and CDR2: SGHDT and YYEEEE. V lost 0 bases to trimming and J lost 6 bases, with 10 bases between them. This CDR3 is CASSLDRVGQPQHF. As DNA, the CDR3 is TGTGCCAGCAGCTTGGACAGGGTTGGTCAGCCCCAGCATTTT.

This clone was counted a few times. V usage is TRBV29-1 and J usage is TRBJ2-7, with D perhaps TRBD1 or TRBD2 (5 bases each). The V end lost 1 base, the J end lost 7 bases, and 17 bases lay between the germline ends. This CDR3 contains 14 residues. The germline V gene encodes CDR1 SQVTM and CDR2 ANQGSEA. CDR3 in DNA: TGCAGCGTTGAAGTCCGTCAGGGACGGCAAGAGCAGTACTTC. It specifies CSVEVRQGRQEQYF.

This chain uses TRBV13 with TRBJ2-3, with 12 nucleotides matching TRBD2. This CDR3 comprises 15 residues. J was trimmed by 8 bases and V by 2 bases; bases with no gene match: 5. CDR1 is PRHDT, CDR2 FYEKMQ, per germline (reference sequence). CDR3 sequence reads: CASSLKASGGATQYF. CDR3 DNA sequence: TGTGCCAGCAGCTTAAAAGCTAGCGGGGGGGCTACGCAGTATTTT.

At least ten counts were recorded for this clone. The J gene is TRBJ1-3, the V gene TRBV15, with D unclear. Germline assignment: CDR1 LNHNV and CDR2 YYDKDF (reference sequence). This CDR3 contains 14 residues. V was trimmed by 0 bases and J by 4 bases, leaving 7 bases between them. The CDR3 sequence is CATSRDRQGNTIYF. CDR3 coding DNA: TGTGCCACCAGCAGAGACCGGCAGGGAAACACCATATATTTT.

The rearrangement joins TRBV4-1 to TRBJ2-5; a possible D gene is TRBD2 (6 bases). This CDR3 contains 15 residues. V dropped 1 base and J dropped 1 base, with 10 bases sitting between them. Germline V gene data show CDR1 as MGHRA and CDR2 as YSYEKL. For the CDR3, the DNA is TGCGCCAGCAGCCAAGTGGAGGGCCTCCAAGAGACCCAGTACTTC. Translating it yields CASSQVEGLQETQYF.

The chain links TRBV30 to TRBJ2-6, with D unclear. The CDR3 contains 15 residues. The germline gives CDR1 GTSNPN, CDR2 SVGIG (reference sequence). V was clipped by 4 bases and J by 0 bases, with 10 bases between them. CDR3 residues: CAWTRWGSGANVLTF. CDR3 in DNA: TGTGCCTGGACCCGCTGGGGCTCTGGGGCCAACGTCCTGACTTTC.

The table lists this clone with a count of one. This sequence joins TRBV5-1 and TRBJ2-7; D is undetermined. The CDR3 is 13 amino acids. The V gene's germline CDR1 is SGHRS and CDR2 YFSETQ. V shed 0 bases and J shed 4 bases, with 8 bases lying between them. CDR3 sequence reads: CASSLAVNYEQYF. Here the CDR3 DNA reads TGCGCCAGCAGCTTGGCCGTCAATTACGAGCAGTACTTC.

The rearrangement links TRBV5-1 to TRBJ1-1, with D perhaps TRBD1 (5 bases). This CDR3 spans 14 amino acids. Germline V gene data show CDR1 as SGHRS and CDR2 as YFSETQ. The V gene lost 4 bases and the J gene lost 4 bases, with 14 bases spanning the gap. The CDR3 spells CASSPQAFGTEAFF. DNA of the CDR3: TGCGCCAGCAGCCCACAGGCCTTTGGCACTGAAGCTTTCTTT. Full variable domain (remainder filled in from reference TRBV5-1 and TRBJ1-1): KAGVTQTPRYLIKTRGQQVTLSCSPISGHRSVSWYQQTPGQGLQFLFEYFSETQRNKGNFPGRFSGRQFSNSRSEMNVSTLELGDSALYLCASSPQAFGTEAFFGQGTRLTVV.

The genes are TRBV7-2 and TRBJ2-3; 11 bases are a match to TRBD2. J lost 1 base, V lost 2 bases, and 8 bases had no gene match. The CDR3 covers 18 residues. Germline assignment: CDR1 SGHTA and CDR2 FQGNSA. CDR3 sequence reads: CASSLRGRLAGRTDTQYF. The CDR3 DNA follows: TGTGCCAGCAGCTTAAGGGGGAGACTAGCGGGGCGCACAGATACGCAGTATTTT. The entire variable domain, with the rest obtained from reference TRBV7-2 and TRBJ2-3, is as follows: GAGVSQSPSNKVTEKGKDVELRCDPISGHTALYWYRQSLGQGLEFLIYFQGNSAPDKSGLPSDRFSAERTGGSVSTLTIQRTQQEDSAVYLCASSLRGRLAGRTDTQYFGPGTRLTVL.

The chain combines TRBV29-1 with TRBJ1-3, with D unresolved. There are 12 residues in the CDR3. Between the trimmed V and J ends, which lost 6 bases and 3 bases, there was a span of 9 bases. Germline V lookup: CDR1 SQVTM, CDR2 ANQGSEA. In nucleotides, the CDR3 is TGCAGCGTCTGGGATCGTGGAAACACCATATATTTT. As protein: CSVWDRGNTIYF.

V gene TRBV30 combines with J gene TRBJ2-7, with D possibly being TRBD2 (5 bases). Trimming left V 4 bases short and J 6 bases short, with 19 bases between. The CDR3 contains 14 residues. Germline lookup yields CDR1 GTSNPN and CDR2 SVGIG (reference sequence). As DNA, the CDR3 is TGTGCCTGGAAGGTCCGGGGTAATCGGCCCGAGCAGTACTTC. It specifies CAWKVRGNRPEQYF. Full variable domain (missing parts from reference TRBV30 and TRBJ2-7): SQTIHQWPATLVQPVGSPLSLECTVEGTSNPNLYWYRQAAGRGLQLLFYSVGIGQISSEVPQNLSASRPQDRQFILSSKKLLLSDSGFYLCAWKVRGNRPEQYFGPGTRLTVT.

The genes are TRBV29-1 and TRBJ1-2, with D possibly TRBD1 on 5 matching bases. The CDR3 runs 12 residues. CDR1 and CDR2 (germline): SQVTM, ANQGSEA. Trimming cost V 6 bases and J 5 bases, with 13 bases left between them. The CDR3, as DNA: TGCAGCGTCAAACCGCAGGGTTATGGCTACACCTTC. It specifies CSVKPQGYGYTF.

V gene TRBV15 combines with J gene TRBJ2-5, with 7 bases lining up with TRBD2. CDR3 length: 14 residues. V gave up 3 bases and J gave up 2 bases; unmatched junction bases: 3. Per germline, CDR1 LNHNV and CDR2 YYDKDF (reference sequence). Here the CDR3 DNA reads TGTGCCACCAGCAGCCTGGGACTACAAGAGACCCAGTACTTC. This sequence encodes CATSSLGLQETQYF.

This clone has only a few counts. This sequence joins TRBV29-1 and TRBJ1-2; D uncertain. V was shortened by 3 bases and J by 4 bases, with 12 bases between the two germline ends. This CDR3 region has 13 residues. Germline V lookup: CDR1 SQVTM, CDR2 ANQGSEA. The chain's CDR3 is CSVDEGLGYGYTF. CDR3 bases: TGCAGCGTTGATGAGGGTCTGGGCTATGGCTACACCTTC.

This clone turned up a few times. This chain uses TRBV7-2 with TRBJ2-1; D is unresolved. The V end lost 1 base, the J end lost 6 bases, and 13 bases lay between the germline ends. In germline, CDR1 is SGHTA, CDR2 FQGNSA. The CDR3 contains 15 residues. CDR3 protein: CASSLGIMPGNEQFF. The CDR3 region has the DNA TGTGCCAGCAGCTTAGGAATAATGCCGGGCAATGAGCAGTTCTTC.

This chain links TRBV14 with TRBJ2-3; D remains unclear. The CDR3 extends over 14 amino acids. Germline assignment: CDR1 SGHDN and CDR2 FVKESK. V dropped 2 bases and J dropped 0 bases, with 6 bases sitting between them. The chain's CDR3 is CASSQWFSTDTQYF. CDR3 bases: TGTGCCAGCAGCCAATGGTTTAGCACAGATACGCAGTATTTT.

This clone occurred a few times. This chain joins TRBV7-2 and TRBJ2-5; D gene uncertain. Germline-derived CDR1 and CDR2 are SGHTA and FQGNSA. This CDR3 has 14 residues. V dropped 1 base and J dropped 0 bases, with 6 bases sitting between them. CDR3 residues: CASSLGGNQETQYF. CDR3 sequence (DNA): TGTGCCAGCAGCTTAGGCGGCAACCAAGAGACCCAGTACTTC.

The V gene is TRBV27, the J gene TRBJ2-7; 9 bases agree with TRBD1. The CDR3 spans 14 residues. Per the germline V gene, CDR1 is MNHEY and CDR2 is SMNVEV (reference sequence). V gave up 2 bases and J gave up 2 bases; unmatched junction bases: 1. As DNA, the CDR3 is TGTGCCAGCAGTTTAAGACAGGGGGCCTACGAGCAGTACTTC. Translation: CASSLRQGAYEQYF.

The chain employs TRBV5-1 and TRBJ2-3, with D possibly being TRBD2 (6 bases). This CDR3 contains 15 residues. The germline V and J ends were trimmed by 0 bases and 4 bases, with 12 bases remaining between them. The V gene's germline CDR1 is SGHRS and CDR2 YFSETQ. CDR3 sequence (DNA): TGCGCCAGCAGCTTGGAAGGCAGGAGGGCAGATACGCAGTATTTT. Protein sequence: CASSLEGRRADTQYF.

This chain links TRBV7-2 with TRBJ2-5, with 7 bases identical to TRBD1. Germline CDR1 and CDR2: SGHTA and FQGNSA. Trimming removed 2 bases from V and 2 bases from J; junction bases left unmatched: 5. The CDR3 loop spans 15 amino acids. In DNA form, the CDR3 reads TGTGCCAGCAGCTTACGAGGCAGGGGGCAAGAGACCCAGTACTTC. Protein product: CASSLRGRGQETQYF.

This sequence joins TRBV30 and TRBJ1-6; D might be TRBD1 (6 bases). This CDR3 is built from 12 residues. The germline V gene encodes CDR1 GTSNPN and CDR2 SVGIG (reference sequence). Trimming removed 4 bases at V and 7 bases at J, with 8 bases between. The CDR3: CAWTGENSPLHF. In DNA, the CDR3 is TGTGCCTGGACAGGGGAGAATTCACCCCTCCACTTT.

Written as DNA, the CDR3 is TGTGCCAGCAGCCCGGGACAGTCCACAGATACGCAGTATTTT. Its protein product is CASSPGQSTDTQYF. This chain uses TRBV7-2 with TRBJ2-3; 7 bases are shared with TRBD1. The CDR3 sequence is 14 residues long. V shed 5 bases and J 2 bases; nucleotides not matched to a gene: 4. Germline CDR1 and CDR2: SGHTA and FQGNSA. Supplemented by reference TRBV7-2 and TRBJ2-3, the full variable domain reads GAGVSQSPSNKVTEKGKDVELRCDPISGHTALYWYRQSLGQGLEFLIYFQGNSAPDKSGLPSDRFSAERTGGSVSTLTIQRTQQEDSAVYLCASSPGQSTDTQYFGPGTRLTVL.

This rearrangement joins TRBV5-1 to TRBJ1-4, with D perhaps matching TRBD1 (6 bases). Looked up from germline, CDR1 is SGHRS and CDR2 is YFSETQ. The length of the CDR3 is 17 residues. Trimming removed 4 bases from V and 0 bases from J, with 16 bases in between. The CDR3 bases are TGCGCCAGCAGCGAGCGACCGACAGGTACAACTAATGAAAAACTGTTTTTT. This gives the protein CASSERPTGTTNEKLFF.

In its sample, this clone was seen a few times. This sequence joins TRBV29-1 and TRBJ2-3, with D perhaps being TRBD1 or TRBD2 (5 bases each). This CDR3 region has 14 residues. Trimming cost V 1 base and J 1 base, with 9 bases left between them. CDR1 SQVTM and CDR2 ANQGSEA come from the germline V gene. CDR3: CSVEVQGGTDTQYF. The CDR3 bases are TGCAGCGTTGAAGTGCAGGGAGGCACAGATACGCAGTATTTT.

This CDR3 is CASSSQGNEETQYF. Written as DNA, the CDR3 is TGTGCCAGCAGCTCCCAGGGAAACGAAGAGACCCAGTACTTC. The chain is built from TRBV5-4 and TRBJ2-5; D is perhaps TRBD1 (5 bases). This CDR3 comprises 14 residues. Trimming removed 3 bases at V and 3 bases at J, with 12 bases between. From germline, CDR1 is SGHNT and CDR2 YYREEE (reference sequence).

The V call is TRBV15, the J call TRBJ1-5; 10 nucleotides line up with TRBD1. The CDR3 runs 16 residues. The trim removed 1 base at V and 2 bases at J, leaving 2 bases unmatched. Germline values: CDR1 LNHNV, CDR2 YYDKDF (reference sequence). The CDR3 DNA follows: TGTGCCACCAGCAGAGGGGGACAGGGGCGCAATCAGCCCCAGCATTTT. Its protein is CATSRGGQGRNQPQHF.

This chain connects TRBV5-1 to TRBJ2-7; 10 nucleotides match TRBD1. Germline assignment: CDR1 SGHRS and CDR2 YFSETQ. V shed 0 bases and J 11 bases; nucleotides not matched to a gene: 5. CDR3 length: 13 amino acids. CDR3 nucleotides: TGCGCCAGCAGCTTGGCCGGGACAGGGGAGAAGTACTTC. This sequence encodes CASSLAGTGEKYF.

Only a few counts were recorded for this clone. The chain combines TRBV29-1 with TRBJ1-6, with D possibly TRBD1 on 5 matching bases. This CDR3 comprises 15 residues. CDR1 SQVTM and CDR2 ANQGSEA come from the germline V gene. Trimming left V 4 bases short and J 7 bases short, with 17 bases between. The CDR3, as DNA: TGCAGCGTTGTGATTGGAACGACAGTGAATTCACCCCTCCACTTT. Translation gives CSVVIGTTVNSPLHF.

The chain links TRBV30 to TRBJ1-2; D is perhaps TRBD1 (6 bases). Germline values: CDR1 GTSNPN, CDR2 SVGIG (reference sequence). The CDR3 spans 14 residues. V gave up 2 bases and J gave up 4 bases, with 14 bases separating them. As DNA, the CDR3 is TGTGCCTGGAGTTCGGACAGCCTTTTCTATGGCTACACCTTC. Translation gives CAWSSDSLFYGYTF.

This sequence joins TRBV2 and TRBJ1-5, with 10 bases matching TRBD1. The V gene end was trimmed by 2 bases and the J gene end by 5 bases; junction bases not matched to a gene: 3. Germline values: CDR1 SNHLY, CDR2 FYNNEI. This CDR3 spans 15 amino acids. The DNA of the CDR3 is TGTGCCAGCAGTGAACCTGGGACAGGGGATCAGCCCCAGCATTTT. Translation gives CASSEPGTGDQPQHF.